The 8 T cell receptor beta chains listed next were all sequenced from one sample in a study of T cell responses to AZD1222 COVID-19 vaccine. TCRdb's table, derived via immunoSEQ multiplex PCR, lists solely in-frame clones and lacks some. The data hold roughly 140,000 clones, with more than 75% observed a single time. The sample in question was peripheral blood, obtained 28 days after the second AZD1222 dose. Every receptor here comes from an adult who received the AZD1222 COVID-19 vaccine.

This clone was found once. The genes are TRBV28 and TRBJ1-1; unclear D gene. This CDR3 has 13 amino acids. CDR1 and CDR2 from the germline V gene are MDHEN and SYDVKM. V was clipped by 8 bases and J by 1 base, with 11 bases between them. The CDR3 sequence is CASRSAENTEAFF. The DNA for the CDR3 is TGTGCCAGCCGGTCAGCCGAGAACACTGAAGCTTTCTTT.

V and J are TRBV6-5 and TRBJ2-3; D might be TRBD1 or TRBD2, each matching 5 bases. This CDR3 spans 13 amino acids. V dropped 7 bases and J dropped 4 bases, with 12 bases sitting between them. The V gene's germline CDR1 is MNHEY and CDR2 SVGAGI. The CDR3 DNA follows: TGTGCCAGCAAGAGGGGCGCCGCAGATACGCAGTATTTT. Translation: CASKRGAADTQYF.

The V and J genes are TRBV10-3 and TRBJ1-4; D gene uncertain. Germline CDR1 is ENHRY and CDR2 is SYGVKD. V lost 7 bases and J 3 bases, leaving 9 bases between the germline ends. CDR3 size: 13 residues. DNA for the CDR3: TGTGCCATCAAGGCAAGGCCTAATGAAAAACTGTTTTTT. Amino acid sequence: CAIKARPNEKLFF.

This chain joins TRBV5-4 and TRBJ2-1, with 8 nucleotides matching TRBD1. The CDR3 loop spans 15 amino acids. The junction had 6 bases not matched to a gene; V was cut back by 2 bases and J by 5 bases. Germline CDR1 is SGHNT and CDR2 is YYREEE (reference sequence). In DNA form, the CDR3 reads TGTGCCAGCAGCTTAGACAGGGGTCCCAACAATGAGCAGTTCTTC. This gives the protein CASSLDRGPNNEQFF. Drawing the rest from reference TRBV5-4 and TRBJ2-1, the complete variable domain is ETGVTQSPTHLIKTRGQQVTLRCSSQSGHNTVSWYQQALGQGPQFIFQYYREEENGRGNFPPRFSGLQFPNYSSELNVNALELDDSALYLCASSLDRGPNNEQFFGPGTRLTVL.

CDR3 coding DNA: TGTGCCAGTAGTCTCTTAGCGGGAGGGGAGACCCAGTACTTC. As protein: CASSLLAGGETQYF. The V gene is TRBV19, the J gene TRBJ2-5, with 11 bases lining up with TRBD2. This CDR3 region has 14 residues. With V trimmed by 5 bases and J by 5 bases, 4 bases remained unmatched. Looked up from germline, CDR1 is LNHDA and CDR2 is SQIVND (reference sequence).

The V call is TRBV28, the J call TRBJ1-3; tentative D call: TRBD1 (5 bases). The V end lost 1 base, the J end lost 4 bases, and 14 bases lay between the germline ends. This CDR3 contains 16 residues. Germline V gives CDR1 MDHEN, CDR2 SYDVKM. This CDR3 is CASSLLDPGQGNTIYF. CDR3 nucleotides: TGTGCCAGCAGTTTATTGGACCCAGGGCAAGGAAACACCATATATTTT. Based on the CDR3 plus reference TRBV28 and TRBJ1-3, the full variable domain is DVKVTQSSRYLVKRTGEKVFLECVQDMDHENMFWYRQDPGLGLRLIYFSYDVKMKEKGDIPEGYSVSREKKERFSLILESASTNQTSMYLCASSLLDPGQGNTIYFGEGSWLTVV.

The CDR3 sequence is CASRKTGEEKLFF. The CDR3 DNA reads as TGTGCCAGCCGGAAGACAGGGGAGGAAAAACTGTTTTTT. The chain employs TRBV9 and TRBJ1-4; the match to TRBD1 covers 8 bases. From germline, CDR1 is SGDLS and CDR2 YYNGEE. This CDR3 is 13 amino acids long. V lost 7 bases, J lost 8 bases, and 7 bases stayed unmatched.

The chain employs TRBV18 and TRBJ1-2; D not resolved. The CDR3 contains 16 residues. Looked up from germline, CDR1 is KGHSH and CDR2 is LQKENI. Deletions cut 0 bases from V and 4 bases from J, with 15 bases between. The DNA for the CDR3 is TGTGCCAGCTCACCACCATTCCCAAGAGTAGGCTATGGCTACACCTTC. Translated: CASSPPFPRVGYGYTF.